This T cell receptor (beta chain) came from a study of control samples from healthy donors and cancer patients. Using immunoSEQ multiplex PCR, the repertoire was profiled, and TCRdb retains in-frame clones only, with some absent. The sample holds fewer than 85,000 clones, around 91% seen once. The V gene's germline CDR1 is LNHDA and CDR2 SQIVND (reference sequence). The CDR3 consists of 13 residues. The V gene lost 5 bases and the J gene lost 3 bases, with 10 bases spanning the gap. Sequenced sample: blood. The chain joins TRBV19 to TRBJ1-1; unclear D gene. The TCR comes from a man in his thirties or forties in good health. The CDR3 is CASSQDGHTEAFF. The DNA for the CDR3 is TGTGCCAGTAGTCAAGACGGGCACACTGAAGCTTTCTTT. Variable domain in full (rest from reference TRBV19 and TRBJ1-1): DGGITQSPKYLFRKEGQNVTLSCEQNLNHDAMYWYRQDPGQGLRLIYYSQIVNDFQKGDIAEGYSVSREKKESFPLTVTSAQKNPTAFYLCASSQDGHTEAFFGQGTRLTVV.